This T cell receptor beta chain was documented in a study of blood T cells in healthy people across ages. A second PCR of roughly 7 to 11 cycles used a sample-barcoded 5' primer and a J-beta primer mix. All samples yielded 3 million or more CDR3-containing paired-end reads. TCRdb used MiXCR to reprocess the 5' RACE reads, holding one entry per CDR3 protein. Of 540,000 or so distinct CDR3 sequences in the sample, approximately 27% were seen once. To note about this clonotype: Its specificity is unknown.

Broader study findings: PBMCs went unsorted, and a conclusive naive versus antigen-experienced comparison was therefore prevented. Both naive CD4+ cell counts and diversity were greater in long-lived donors than in aged donors.

The TCR originated in a woman in her 70s in good health. The sequencing sample was made of blood.

CDR3 region: CASHLMGTESYNEQFF. The CDR3 nucleotides read TGTGCCAGCCACTTAATGGGGACGGAATCCTACAATGAGCAGTTCTTC. The chain combines TRBV5-6 with TRBJ2-1, with D possibly called TRBD1 or TRBD2 (5 bases each). The CDR3 contains 16 residues. CDR1 and CDR2 from the germline V gene are SGHDT and YYEEEE. V was pared by 7 bases and J by 1 base, with 18 bases between.